This entry is about one TCR beta chain. Profiled with immunoSEQ multiplex PCR; TCRdb holds only in-frame clones, not every one. The sample carries fewer than 35,000 clones, over 85% recorded once. This specimen belongs to a study of OX40 agonist ivuxolimab in advanced cancers. This CDR3 region has 15 residues. After removal of 7 bases from V and 2 bases from J, the junction contained 10 bases not matched to a gene. Germline V gene sequence: CDR1 SQVTM, CDR2 ANQGSEA. The TCR sequence derives from an adult with an advanced solid tumor such as melanoma, head and neck, liver or kidney cancer. Sample: CD4+ or CD8+ T cells sorted from blood, taken in a trial of the OX40 agonist ivuxolimab. The chain couples TRBV29-1 to TRBJ2-3; TRBD2 agrees at 9 bases. DNA of the CDR3: TGCAGCGCTGACAAAGCGGGGGGTACCACAGATACGCAGTATTTT. Translating it yields CSADKAGGTTDTQYF.